The 26 T cell receptor beta chains in this list originate from one sample, sequenced in a study of CD8+CD57+ T cells in acquired aplastic anemia. Genomic DNA, the template, was used for profiling of the TCR beta VDJ and CDR3. Using its own MiXCR run on the reads, TCRdb lists one record per CDR3 protein. The sample includes about 260,000 distinct CDR3 sequences, about 80% of them seen just once. Whoever was chosen for sequencing had shown CD8+CD57+ cell expansion by flow cytometry. The source material was sorted CD4+, CD8+, or CD8+CD57+ T cells (not recorded which) from PBMCs. These receptors all come from a human donor with aplastic anemia.

About this clonotype itself: Since the CDR3 does not end with the conserved phenylalanine or tryptophan, this likely comes from a read error. No DNA is shown, since the ends of the CDR3 on it are uncertain; the CDR3 is the one TCRdb lists. V usage is TRBV7-8 and J usage is TRBJ2-5. Per the germline V gene, CDR1 is SGHVS and CDR2 is FQNEAQ. Both ends counted, the CDR3 spans 12 residues. The CDR3 loop is CAGRVAGETDSH.

Turning to this clonotype: Sequence at one end of the junction differs from germline and may be a read error. V usage is TRBV2 and J usage is TRBJ2-3; tentative D call: TRBD2 (5 bases). CDR3 length: 13 amino acids. Germline V gives CDR1 SNHLY, CDR2 FYNNEI. This chain's CDR3 is CTPVDGVEDTQYF. The DNA for the CDR3 is TGCACCCCCGTGGACGGGGTCGAGGATACGCAGTATTTT.

A note on this clonotype: A much larger clonotype is one base distant, so this may be a read error. The genes are TRBV5-6 and TRBJ2-1; possibly TRBD2 for D (6 bases). The CDR3 spans 13 residues. CDR1 is SGHDT, CDR2 YYEEEE, per germline. CDR3 bases: TGTGCCAGCAGCTTGGGGGAGGTCCATGAGCAGCTCTTC. Encoded protein: CASSLGEVHEQLF.

This sequence joins TRBV29-1 and TRBJ2-1; TRBD1 might be the D (5 bases). V was clipped by 3 bases and J by 2 bases, with 5 bases between them. Per germline, CDR1 SQVTM and CDR2 ANQGSEA. The CDR3 is 12 amino acids. CDR3 DNA sequence: TGCAGCGTTGACAGGGCCTACAATGAGCAGTTCTTC. The encoded protein is CSVDRAYNEQFF.

V gene TRBV5-5 combines with J gene TRBJ1-1; tentatively, D is TRBD1 (5 bases). This CDR3 has 15 residues. Germline loops: CDR1 SGHKS, CDR2 YYEKEE (reference sequence). Trimming pared 4 bases from V and 1 base from J, leaving 14 bases between. The CDR3 nucleotides are TGTGCCAGCAGCCAAGGTGACACAGGGAACACTGAAGCTTTCTTT. Translating gives CASSQGDTGNTEAFF.

This sequence joins TRBV7-2 and TRBJ2-1, with a possible D match to TRBD2 (7 bases). This CDR3 region has 16 residues. Germline V CDR1 and CDR2: SGHTA, FQGNSA. Trimming shortened V by 5 bases and J by 13 bases, and 27 bases separated the two germline ends. The DNA for the CDR3 is TGTGCCAGCAGCCATCGAGGCGCCGGGGGGCAGTACGTCCAGTTCTTC. Amino acid sequence: CASSHRGAGGQYVQFF.

The chain uses TRBV15 and TRBJ2-5; no clear D gene. V gave up 1 base and J gave up 12 bases, with 18 bases separating them. CDR3 length equals 14 residues. Germline-derived CDR1 and CDR2 are LNHNV and YYDKDF (reference sequence). The CDR3 region has the DNA TGTGCCACCAGCAGAGGCAGAGAGCAAGAGAATGAGTACTTC. It encodes CATSRGREQENEYF.

The rearrangement links TRBV7-3 to TRBJ2-6, with 8 bases that match TRBD2. The V segment lost 5 bases and the J segment 10 bases; nucleotides outside the gene matches: 19. Germline V gene data show CDR1 as SGHTA and CDR2 as FQGTGA. The CDR3 is 18 amino acids. CDR3 nucleotides: TGTGCCAGCAGCGTGAAGAAGCGGGGGTACTACGATGAGAACGTCCTGACTTTC. The encoded protein is CASSVKKRGYYDENVLTF.

This chain uses TRBV11-3 with TRBJ2-1; D call uncertain. The CDR3 length is 16 residues. Trimming removed 5 bases at V and 8 bases at J, with 22 bases between. CDR1 is SGHNT, CDR2 YENEEA, per germline. The CDR3 DNA follows: TGTGCCAGCAGCCTGGGTGTCAGAAACGGTCAGGATGAGCAGTTCTTC. Protein: CASSLGVRNGQDEQFF.

The chain has TRBV2 and TRBJ1-5; D is undetermined. Trimming took 1 base from V and 11 from J, leaving 9 bases between them. The CDR3 sequence is 12 residues long. The germline gives CDR1 SNHLY, CDR2 FYNNEI. The CDR3 protein is CASSEGQITQHF. CDR3 DNA: TGTGCCAGCAGTGAAGGGCAGATCACCCAGCATTTT.

As regards this clonotype: Given the absence of the conserved phenylalanine or tryptophan at the CDR3 end, a read error is likely. The chain combines TRBV7-8 with TRBJ2-6, with D perhaps TRBD2 (6 bases). The CDR3 totals 17 residues. Germline V gene data show CDR1 as SGHVS and CDR2 as FQNEAQ. The ends were cut back, 0 bases at V and 11 bases at J, with 20 bases in the middle. In DNA, the CDR3 is TGTGCCAGCAGCTTAGCGGGAGGTCCCGATACGCAGTACGTCCTGACTTCC. Its protein product is CASSLAGGPDTQYVLTS.

Turning to this clonotype: The junction and the germline gene differ at one end; a read error may be behind it. The chain employs TRBV7-2 and TRBJ2-3; TRBD2 is a possible D gene (5 bases). Germline assignment: CDR1 SGHTA and CDR2 FQGNSA. CDR3 size: 14 residues. This CDR3 reads CASSFAGAQEQFFF. In DNA, the CDR3 is TGTGCCAGCAGCTTCGCGGGTGCTCAAGAGCAGTTCTTCTTT.

J is TRBJ1-6 and V is TRBV15, with a tentative D call TRBD1 (6 bases). The V end lost 1 base, the J end lost 4 bases, and 11 bases lay between the germline ends. Germline V lookup: CDR1 LNHNV, CDR2 YYDKDF (reference sequence). The CDR3 is made up of 16 amino acids. The CDR3: CATSRGTAAYNSPLHF. The CDR3 DNA follows: TGTGCCACCAGCAGAGGGACAGCAGCGTATAATTCACCCCTCCACTTT. Variable domain in full (rest from reference TRBV15 and TRBJ1-6): DAMVIQNPRYQVTQFGKPVTLSCSQTLNHNVMYWYQQKSSQAPKLLFHYYDKDFNNEADTPDNFQSRRPNTSFCFLDIRSPGLGDTAMYLCATSRGTAAYNSPLHFGNGTRLTVT.

V gene TRBV20-1 combines with J gene TRBJ1-5, with a possible D match to TRBD1 (5 bases). V lost 5 bases, J lost 5 bases, and 13 bases lay in between. The CDR3 consists of 13 residues. Looked up from germline, CDR1 is DFQATT and CDR2 is SNEGSKA (reference sequence). The CDR3 reads CSALGDGDQPQHF. CDR3 in DNA: TGCAGTGCTCTGGGGGACGGAGATCAGCCCCAGCATTTT.

Concerning this clonotype itself: A read error may account for a junction end that differs from germline. The V call is TRBV9, the J call TRBJ2-1, with a possible D match to TRBD1 (6 bases). The CDR3 has 13 residues. Per the germline V gene, CDR1 is SGDLS and CDR2 is YYNGEE. The CDR3 loop is CASSEGVSRSQSF. The DNA for the CDR3 is TGTGCCAGCAGCGAGGGGGTCTCGAGAAGTCAGTCCTTC. Full variable domain (remainder filled in from reference TRBV9 and TRBJ2-1): DSGVTQTPKHLITATGQRVTLRCSPRSGDLSVYWYQQSLDQGLQFLIQYYNGEERAKGNILERFSAQQFPDLHSELNLSSLELGDSALYFCASSEGVSRSQSFGPGTRLTVL.

The chain joins TRBV7-9 to TRBJ2-6; D remains unclear. The ends were cut back, 5 bases at V and 14 bases at J, with 22 bases in the middle. The germline CDR1 and CDR2 sequences are SEHNR and FQNEAQ (reference sequence). The CDR3 runs to 15 residues. CDR3: CASSPWANGADLLTF. The CDR3 region has the DNA TGTGCCAGCAGCCCATGGGCCAATGGCGCCGACCTCCTGACTTTC.

On this clonotype: Given the absence of the conserved phenylalanine or tryptophan at the CDR3 end, a read error is likely. The limits of the CDR3 on the DNA are not certain, so only TCRdb's listed CDR3 is given. The chain couples TRBV19 to TRBJ1-3. Germline CDR1 and CDR2: LNHDA and SQIVND (reference sequence). Including both end residues, the CDR3 is 16 amino acids long. Here the CDR3 reads CASSIASGSSNNKLYV.

This clonotype was detected only a few times. The V call is TRBV15, the J call TRBJ2-1; 8 nucleotides align to TRBD1. J gave up 1 base and V 4 bases, and 3 bases lay outside the gene matches. The germline CDR1 and CDR2 sequences are LNHNV and YYDKDF (reference sequence). This CDR3 comprises 15 residues. In nucleotides, the CDR3 is TGTGCCACCAGCAAAAACAGGGGGTCCTACAATGAGCAGTTCTTC. Protein: CATSKNRGSYNEQFF.

This chain connects TRBV19 to TRBJ2-1; 11 nucleotides align to TRBD2. CDR3 length: 16 amino acids. The junction had 19 bases not matched to a gene; V was cut back by 5 bases and J by 16 bases. CDR1 LNHDA and CDR2 SQIVND come from the germline V gene (reference sequence). The DNA of the CDR3 is TGTGCCAGTAGTGAAGCTAGCGGGGGGTTTTACAATGAGTACTTCTTC. Translation: CASSEASGGFYNEYFF.

The chain recombines TRBV9 with TRBJ2-3; possibly TRBD2 for D (6 bases). V was pared by 4 bases and J by 7 bases, with 16 bases between. The CDR3 totals 14 residues. In germline, CDR1 is SGDLS, CDR2 YYNGEE. The CDR3, as DNA: TGTGCCAGCAGCTTAGCGGCAGGTACGCATACGCAGTATTTT. Translation: CASSLAAGTHTQYF.

As for this clonotype: Because it lacks the conserved phenylalanine or tryptophan at the end, this CDR3 is likely a read error. Because the CDR3's place on the DNA is in doubt, the DNA is left out and the CDR3 is given as listed by TCRdb. The chain has TRBV5-4 and TRBJ2-3. The germline V gene has CDR1 SGHNT and CDR2 YYREEE (reference sequence). The CDR3 spans 9 residues, counting both ends. CDR3 amino acids: CASSARTIY.

This clonotype was observed a handful of times. The genes are TRBV24-1 and TRBJ2-7; D call uncertain. Trimming took 8 bases from V and 10 from J, leaving 17 bases between them. Per germline, CDR1 KGHDR and CDR2 SFDVKD. CDR3 size: 12 residues. CDR3 sequence (DNA): TGTGCCACCAAGTTGGGCCAGCCTCACCAGTACTTC. This translates into CATKLGQPHQYF.

As for this clonotype: A junction end diverges from the germline sequence, so it may reflect a read error. This chain uses TRBV7-9 with TRBJ2-3, with TRBD1 as a possible D gene (6 bases). Germline loops: CDR1 SEHNR, CDR2 FQNEAQ (reference sequence). The CDR3 runs 14 residues. Written as DNA, the CDR3 is TGTGCCAGCAGCTTAGATCTAACAGGGAACGCCAAAGCTTTT. Translated: CASSLDLTGNAKAF.

Regarding this clonotype: Since no conserved phenylalanine or tryptophan closes the CDR3, a read error is the likely cause. CDR3 DNA: TGTGCCAGCGGATTAGCTGGGAACATTCAGTACTAC. Translating gives CASGLAGNIQYY. This chain joins TRBV7-9 and TRBJ2-4, with D uncertain. This CDR3 comprises 12 residues. Germline V gene sequence: CDR1 SEHNR, CDR2 FQNEAQ (reference sequence). V lost 8 bases and J lost 7, with 12 bases in between.

This chain links TRBV7-8 with TRBJ2-6; D remains ambiguous. Between the trimmed V and J ends, which lost 3 bases and 15 bases, there was a span of 24 bases. This CDR3 spans 16 amino acids. Germline V gives CDR1 SGHVS, CDR2 FQNEAQ. The chain's CDR3 is CASSFPADDAALSLTF. In DNA form, the CDR3 reads TGTGCCAGCAGCTTTCCGGCAGACGACGCAGCCCTTTCCCTGACTTTC.

This clonotype was counted a single time. The V and J genes are TRBV7-7 and TRBJ2-3; D is unresolved. CDR1 SSHAT and CDR2 FNYEAQ come from the germline V gene (reference sequence). The CDR3 consists of 12 residues. DNA for the CDR3: TGTTCTACCAGCGTCGGGTCTTGTACACAGTATTTT. Encoded protein: CSTSVGSCTQYF. Full variable domain (outside the CDR3, taken from reference TRBV7-7 and TRBJ2-3): GAGVSQSPRYKVTKRGQDVTLRCDPISSHATLYWYQQALGQGPEFLTYFNYEAQPDKSGLPSDRFSAERPEGSISTLTIQRTEQRDSAMYRCSTSVGSCTQYFGPGTRLTVL.